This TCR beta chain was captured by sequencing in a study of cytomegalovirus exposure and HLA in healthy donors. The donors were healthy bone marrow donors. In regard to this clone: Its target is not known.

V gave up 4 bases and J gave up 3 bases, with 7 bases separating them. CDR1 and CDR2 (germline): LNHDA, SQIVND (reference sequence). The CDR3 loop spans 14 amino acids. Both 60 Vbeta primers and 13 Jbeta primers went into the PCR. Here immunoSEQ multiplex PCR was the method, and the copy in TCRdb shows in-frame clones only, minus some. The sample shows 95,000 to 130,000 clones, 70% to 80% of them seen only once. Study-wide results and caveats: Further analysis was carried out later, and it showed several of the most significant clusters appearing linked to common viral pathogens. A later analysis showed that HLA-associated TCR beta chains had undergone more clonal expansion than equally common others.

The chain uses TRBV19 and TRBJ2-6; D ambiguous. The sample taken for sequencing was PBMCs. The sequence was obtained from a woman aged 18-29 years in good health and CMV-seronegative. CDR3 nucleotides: TGTGCCAGTAGTAACACCTTTGGGGCCAACGTCCTGACTTTC. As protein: CASSNTFGANVLTF.